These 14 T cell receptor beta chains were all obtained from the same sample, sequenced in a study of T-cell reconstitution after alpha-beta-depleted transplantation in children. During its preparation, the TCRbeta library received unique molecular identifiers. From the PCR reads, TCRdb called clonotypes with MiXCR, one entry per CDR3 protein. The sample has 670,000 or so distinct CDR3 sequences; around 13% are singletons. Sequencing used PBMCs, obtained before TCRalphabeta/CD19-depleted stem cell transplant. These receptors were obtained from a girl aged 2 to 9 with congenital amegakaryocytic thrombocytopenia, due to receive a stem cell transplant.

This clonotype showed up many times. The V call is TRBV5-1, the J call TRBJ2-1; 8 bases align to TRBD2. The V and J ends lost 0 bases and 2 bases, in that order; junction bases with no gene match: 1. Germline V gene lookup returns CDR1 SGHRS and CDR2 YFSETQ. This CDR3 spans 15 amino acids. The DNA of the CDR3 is TGCGCCAGCAGCTTGGGTAGCGGGACCTACAATGAGCAGTTCTTC. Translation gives CASSLGSGTYNEQFF.

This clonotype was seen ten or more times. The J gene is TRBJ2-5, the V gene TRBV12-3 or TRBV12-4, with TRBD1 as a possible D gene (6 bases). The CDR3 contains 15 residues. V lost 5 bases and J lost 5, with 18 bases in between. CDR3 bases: TGTGCCAGCAGTATGATGCAGGGGAGCAAGGAGACCCAGTACTTC. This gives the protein CASSMMQGSKETQYF.

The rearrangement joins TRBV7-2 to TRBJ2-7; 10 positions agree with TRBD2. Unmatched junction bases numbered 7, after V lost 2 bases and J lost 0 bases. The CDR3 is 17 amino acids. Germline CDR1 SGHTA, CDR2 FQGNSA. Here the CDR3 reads CASSLTSGKPVSYEQYF. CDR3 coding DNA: TGTGCCAGCAGCTTAACTAGCGGGAAGCCCGTCTCCTACGAGCAGTACTTC.

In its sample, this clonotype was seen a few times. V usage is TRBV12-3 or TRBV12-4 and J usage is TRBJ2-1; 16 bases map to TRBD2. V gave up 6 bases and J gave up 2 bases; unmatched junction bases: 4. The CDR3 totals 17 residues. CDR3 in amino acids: CASRGLAGGPPYNEQFF. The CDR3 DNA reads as TGTGCCAGCAGGGGACTAGCGGGAGGGCCCCCCTACAATGAGCAGTTCTTC.

The DNA for the CDR3 is TGTGCCAGCAGCTTAGGTCACGGGGGCAGGACCTACGAGCAGTACTTC. Protein: CASSLGHGGRTYEQYF. The chain has TRBV5-5 and TRBJ2-7; TRBD1 or TRBD2 may be the D gene (6 bases each). The CDR3 loop spans 16 amino acids. The V and J ends lost 2 bases and 2 bases respectively, with 17 bases between them. CDR1 is SGHKS and CDR2 is YYEKEE in the germline V gene (reference sequence).

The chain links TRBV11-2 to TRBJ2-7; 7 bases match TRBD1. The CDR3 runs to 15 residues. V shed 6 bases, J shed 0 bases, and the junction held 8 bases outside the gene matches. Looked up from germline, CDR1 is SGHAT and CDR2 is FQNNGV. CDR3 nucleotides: TGTGCCAGCAGACAAGTGACAGGGAGCTCCTACGAGCAGTACTTC. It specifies CASRQVTGSSYEQYF.

This CDR3 reads CASSLGPGLNTEAFF. DNA for the CDR3: TGTGCCAGCAGCTTAGGCCCAGGCCTGAACACTGAAGCTTTCTTT. This chain joins TRBV7-9 and TRBJ1-1; D is unclear. Deletions cut 1 base from V and 0 bases from J, with 9 bases between. There are 15 residues in the CDR3. The germline gives CDR1 SEHNR, CDR2 FQNEAQ (reference sequence).

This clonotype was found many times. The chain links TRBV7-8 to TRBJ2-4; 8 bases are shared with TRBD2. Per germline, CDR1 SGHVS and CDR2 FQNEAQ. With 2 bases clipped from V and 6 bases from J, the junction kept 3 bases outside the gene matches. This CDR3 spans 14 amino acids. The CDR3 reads CASSLSAGGNIQYF. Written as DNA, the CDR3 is TGTGCCAGCAGCTTATCGGCGGGAGGAAACATTCAGTACTTC.

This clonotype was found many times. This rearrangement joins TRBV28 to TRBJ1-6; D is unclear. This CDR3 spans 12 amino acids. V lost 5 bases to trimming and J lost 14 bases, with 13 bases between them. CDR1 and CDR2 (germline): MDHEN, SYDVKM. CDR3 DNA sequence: TGTGCCAGCAGTGTGGACGGCGGAACCCTCCACTTT. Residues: CASSVDGGTLHF.

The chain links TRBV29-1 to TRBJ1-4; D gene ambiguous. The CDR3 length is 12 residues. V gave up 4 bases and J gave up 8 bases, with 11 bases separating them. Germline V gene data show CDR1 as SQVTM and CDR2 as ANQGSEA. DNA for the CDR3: TGCAGCGTTGTAGGCTACGGGGAAAAACTGTTTTTT. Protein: CSVVGYGEKLFF. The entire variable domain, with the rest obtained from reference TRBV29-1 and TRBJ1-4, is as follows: SAVISQKPSRDICQRGTSLTIQCQVDSQVTMMFWYRQQPGQSLTLIATANQGSEATYESGFVIDKFPISRPNLTFSTLTVSNMSPEDSSIYLCSVVGYGEKLFFGSGTQLSVL.

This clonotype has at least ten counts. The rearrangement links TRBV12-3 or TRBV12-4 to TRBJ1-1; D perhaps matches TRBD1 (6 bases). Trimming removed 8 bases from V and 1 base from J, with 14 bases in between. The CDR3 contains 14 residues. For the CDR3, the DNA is TGTGCCAGCGGGGGCCGGAGGGAGAACACTGAAGCTTTCTTT. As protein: CASGGRRENTEAFF.

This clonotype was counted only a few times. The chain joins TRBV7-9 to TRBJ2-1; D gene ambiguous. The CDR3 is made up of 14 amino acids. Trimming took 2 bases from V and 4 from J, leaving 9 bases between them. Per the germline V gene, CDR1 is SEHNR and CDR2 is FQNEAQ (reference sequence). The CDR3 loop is CASSLLLLYNEQFF. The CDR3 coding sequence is TGTGCCAGCAGCTTACTTTTACTGTACAATGAGCAGTTCTTC.

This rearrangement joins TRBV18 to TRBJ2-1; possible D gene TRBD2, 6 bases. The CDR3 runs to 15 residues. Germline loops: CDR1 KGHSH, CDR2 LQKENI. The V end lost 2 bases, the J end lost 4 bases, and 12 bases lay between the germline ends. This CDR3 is CASSPLEAGYNEQFF. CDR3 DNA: TGTGCCAGCTCACCATTGGAAGCGGGTTACAATGAGCAGTTCTTC.

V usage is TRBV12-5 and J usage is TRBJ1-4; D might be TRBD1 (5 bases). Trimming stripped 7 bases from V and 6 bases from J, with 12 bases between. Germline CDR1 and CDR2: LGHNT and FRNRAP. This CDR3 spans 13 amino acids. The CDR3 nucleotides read TGTGCTAGTGTTACCGGGGGTGATGAAAAACTGTTTTTT. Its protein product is CASVTGGDEKLFF.